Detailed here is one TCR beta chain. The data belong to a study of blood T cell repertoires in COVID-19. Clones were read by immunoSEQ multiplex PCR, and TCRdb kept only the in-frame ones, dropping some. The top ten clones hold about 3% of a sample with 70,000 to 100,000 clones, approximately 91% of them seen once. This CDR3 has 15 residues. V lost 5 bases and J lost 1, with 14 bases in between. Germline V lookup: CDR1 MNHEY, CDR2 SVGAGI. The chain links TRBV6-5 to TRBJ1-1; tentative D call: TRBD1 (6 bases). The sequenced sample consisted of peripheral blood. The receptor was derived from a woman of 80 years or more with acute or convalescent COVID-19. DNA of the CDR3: TGTGCCAGCAGTACAGGGATCGGAAAGAACACTGAAGCTTTCTTT. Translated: CASSTGIGKNTEAFF.